This T cell receptor (beta chain) originates from a study of blood T cell repertoires in COVID-19. For the study at large: The United States, Italy and Spain supplied acute and convalescent COVID-19 samples. Nucleic acid was either cDNA or gDNA, and it came from T cells, B-cell-depleted T cells, or PBMCs.

There are 14 residues in the CDR3. With 4 bases removed from V and 5 bases from J, the gap between germline ends came to 14 bases. The germline gives CDR1 LGHNA, CDR2 YSLEER. Data came from immunoSEQ multiplex PCR; TCRdb stores just in-frame clones and leaves some out. The data show 70,000 to 80,000 clones, with about 87% seen just once and around 6.3% held by the top ten. The V gene is TRBV4-3, the J gene TRBJ1-1; possibly TRBD1 for D (6 bases). The receptor's source is a woman between 50 and 59 years old with acute or convalescent COVID-19. The specimen was peripheral blood. The CDR3 coding sequence is TGCGCCAGCAGCCCCGATGGGGGCGGGACTGAAGCTTTCTTT. Translating gives CASSPDGGGTEAFF.